This TCR beta chain was sequenced for a study of beta chain features in type 1 diabetes. Whole-study results and caveats: People with Type 1 diabetes carried modestly yet significantly shorter TCRB CDR3s in all four CD4+ subsets.

Each population that was sorted was more than 98% pure. Germline V lookup: CDR1 GTSNPN, CDR2 SVGIG (reference sequence). V lost 0 bases and J 6 bases, leaving 9 bases between the germline ends. The CDR3 totals 12 residues. Isolated RNA was reverse transcribed in full, so expressed TCRB transcripts were sequenced. The repertoire was sequenced with immunoSEQ multiplex PCR; TCRdb's copy has only in-frame clones and lacks some. The profile shows 680,000 or so clones, roughly 13% of them singletons. This clone has only a few counts. Its antigen remains unidentified. The clonotype was recovered from a man aged 18 to 30 with type 1 diabetes. J is TRBJ2-7 and V is TRBV30; D may be TRBD2 (5 bases). What was sequenced was naive CD4+ T cells from blood. The CDR3 sequence is CAWSVDRGEQYF. CDR3 nucleotide sequence: TGTGCCTGGAGTGTAGACCGGGGCGAGCAGTACTTC.